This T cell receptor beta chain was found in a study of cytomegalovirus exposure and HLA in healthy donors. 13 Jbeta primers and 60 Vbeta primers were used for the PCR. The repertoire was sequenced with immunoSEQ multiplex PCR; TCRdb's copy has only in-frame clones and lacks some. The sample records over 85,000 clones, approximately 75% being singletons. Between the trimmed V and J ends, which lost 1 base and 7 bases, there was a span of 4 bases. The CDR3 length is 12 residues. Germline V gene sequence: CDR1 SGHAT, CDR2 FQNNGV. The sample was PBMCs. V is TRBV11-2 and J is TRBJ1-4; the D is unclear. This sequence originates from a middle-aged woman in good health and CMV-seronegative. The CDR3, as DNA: TGTGCCAGCAGCTTAGCTTCTGAAAAACTGTTTTTT. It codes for CASSLASEKLFF.